The 30 T cell receptor beta chains given below trace back to one sample, sequenced in a study of cytomegalovirus exposure and HLA in healthy donors. The study ran its PCR with 60 Vbeta and 13 Jbeta primers. The assay was immunoSEQ multiplex PCR, and TCRdb's table has in-frame clones only and misses some. Of about 160,000 clones in the sample, 87% were seen once. Sequencing input: PBMCs. The receptors stem from a woman aged 25 to 45 in good health and CMV-seronegative.

The CDR3, as DNA: TGTGCCAGCAGTGAACCTAGGGGTAGGGAGACCCAGTACTTC. Protein product: CASSEPRGRETQYF. The V and J genes are TRBV25-1 and TRBJ2-5; possibly TRBD1 for D (5 bases). Trimming removed 2 bases at V and 5 bases at J, with 12 bases between. The CDR3 contains 14 residues. Germline V gene sequence: CDR1 MGHDK, CDR2 SYGVNS. The variable domain in full, with the rest retrieved from reference TRBV25-1 and TRBJ2-5, is EADIYQTPRYLVIGTGKKITLECSQTMGHDKMYWYQQDPGMELHLIHYSYGVNSTEKGDLSSESTVSRIRTEHFPLTLESARPSHTSQYLCASSEPRGRETQYFGPGTRLLVL.

V and J are TRBV9 and TRBJ2-7; D might be TRBD2 (5 bases). Per the germline V gene, CDR1 is SGDLS and CDR2 is YYNGEE. V lost 4 bases to trimming and J lost 7 bases, with 9 bases between them. The CDR3 has 11 residues. The CDR3 DNA reads TGTGCCAGCAGCTCTGGGAGAGAGCAGTACTTC. Its protein product is CASSSGREQYF.

The chain uses TRBV5-6 and TRBJ2-5, with TRBD2 identical over 7 bases. The CDR3 sequence is 14 residues long. Germline CDR1 and CDR2: SGHDT and YYEEEE. J was trimmed by 2 bases and V by 6 bases; bases with no gene match: 7. The CDR3 sequence is CASTREARQETQYF. CDR3 in DNA: TGTGCCAGCACCCGGGAGGCCCGTCAAGAGACCCAGTACTTC.

CDR3: CASREKGQGGFLVRLNYEQYF. CDR3 sequence (DNA): TGTGCCAGCAGAGAAAAAGGACAGGGTGGATTCCTTGTCCGGCTAAACTACGAGCAGTACTTC. The chain uses TRBV27 and TRBJ2-7; 8 bases map to TRBD1. The CDR3 sequence is 21 residues long. V dropped 6 bases and J dropped 3; count of bases not matched to a gene: 28. Germline-derived CDR1 and CDR2 are MNHEY and SMNVEV (reference sequence).

The CDR3: CASSPGHEKLFF. The CDR3 DNA is TGTGCCAGCTCACCAGGGCACGAAAAACTGTTTTTT. V gene TRBV18 combines with J gene TRBJ1-4; the D is unclear. Germline V gene data show CDR1 as KGHSH and CDR2 as LQKENI. The CDR3 has 12 amino acids. The V end was cut by 2 bases, the J end by 8 bases, with 6 bases between.

The chain is built from TRBV29-1 and TRBJ2-5, with a tentative D call TRBD1 (6 bases). With 3 bases removed from V and 5 bases from J, the gap between germline ends came to 16 bases. Germline loops: CDR1 SQVTM, CDR2 ANQGSEA. The CDR3 sequence is 14 residues long. The CDR3 DNA is TGCAGCGTTGACCGGACAGCCCTTCAGGAGACCCAGTACTTC. It encodes CSVDRTALQETQYF.

The V call is TRBV11-3, the J call TRBJ2-3, with 7 bases that match TRBD1. Trimming took 5 bases from V and 10 from J; bases not matched to a gene: 9. The CDR3 spans 13 residues. Germline V gene sequence: CDR1 SGHNT, CDR2 YENEEA. CDR3 protein: CASSKGAVGAQYF. The DNA for the CDR3 is TGTGCCAGCAGCAAGGGGGCAGTTGGTGCGCAGTATTTT.

The gene calls are TRBV11-2 and TRBJ1-3, with D hard to call. Deletions cut 7 bases from V and 0 bases from J, with 7 bases between. This CDR3 contains 13 residues. In germline, CDR1 is SGHAT, CDR2 FQNNGV. In nucleotides, the CDR3 is TGTGCCAGCACCCACTACTCTGGAAACACCATATATTTT. It yields the protein CASTHYSGNTIYF.

CDR3: CASSPDRGLTYEQYF. DNA for the CDR3: TGTGCCAGCAGCCCCGACAGGGGGCTAACCTACGAGCAGTACTTC. The gene calls are TRBV11-2 and TRBJ2-7; 10 bases are shared with TRBD1. CDR3 size: 15 residues. Germline CDR1 SGHAT, CDR2 FQNNGV. V dropped 5 bases and J dropped 2; count of bases not matched to a gene: 6. The full variable domain, in which reference TRBV11-2 and TRBJ2-7 provide the parts outside the CDR3, is EAGVAQSPRYKIIEKRQSVAFWCNPISGHATLYWYQQILGQGPKLLIQFQNNGVVDDSQLPKDRFSAERLKGVDSTLKIQPAKLEDSAVYLCASSPDRGLTYEQYFGPGTRLTVT.

This chain's CDR3 is CASSGNNEQFF. The CDR3 DNA reads TGTGCCAGCAGCGGGAACAATGAGCAGTTCTTC. The chain uses TRBV2 and TRBJ2-1; the D gene is possibly TRBD2 (5 bases). Germline assignment: CDR1 SNHLY and CDR2 FYNNEI. The length of the CDR3 is 11 residues. V was trimmed by 6 bases and J by 5 bases, leaving 5 bases between them.

The chain combines TRBV2 with TRBJ2-5; 9 positions agree with TRBD1. Per the germline V gene, CDR1 is SNHLY and CDR2 is FYNNEI. The V and J ends lost 11 bases and 5 bases, in that order; junction bases with no gene match: 9. CDR3 size: 13 residues. The CDR3 DNA is TGTGCCGGGGGACAGGGCGCGGTCGAGACCCAGTACTTC. Translation gives CAGGQGAVETQYF.

As regards this clone: The sample holds other DNA sequences that translate to the same CDR3. The chain combines TRBV6-5 with TRBJ1-5; perhaps TRBD1 as D (5 bases). The CDR3 spans 14 residues. Germline values: CDR1 MNHEY, CDR2 SVGAGI. V lost 6 bases to trimming and J lost 0 bases, with 9 bases between them. In nucleotides, the CDR3 is TGTGCCAGCAGAAGAGACAGTAGCAATCAGCCCCAGCATTTT. Translation: CASRRDSSNQPQHF.

V usage is TRBV5-6 and J usage is TRBJ1-2; 7 bases match TRBD1. The CDR3 runs to 13 residues. From germline, CDR1 is SGHDT and CDR2 YYEEEE. V gave up 0 bases and J gave up 7 bases; unmatched junction bases: 3. The chain's CDR3 is CASSLAGGSGYTF. The CDR3 nucleotides are TGTGCCAGCAGCTTGGCAGGGGGGAGTGGCTACACCTTC.

The chain recombines TRBV7-3 with TRBJ2-3; 9 positions match TRBD2. The CDR3 is 13 residues long. V lost 4 bases to trimming and J lost 8 bases; unmatched junction nucleotides: 4. CDR1 is SGHTA and CDR2 is FQGTGA in the germline V gene. For the CDR3, the DNA is TGTGCCAGCAGCTCCGGGACTAGCCTTACGCAGTATTTT. Translation: CASSSGTSLTQYF.

This clone was recorded once. The V gene is TRBV5-1, the J gene TRBJ2-7, with 8 bases aligning to TRBD2. Trimming at V came to 0 bases and at J to 2 bases, leaving 7 bases not matched to a gene. The germline gives CDR1 SGHRS, CDR2 YFSETQ. The CDR3 is 16 residues long. In DNA form, the CDR3 reads TGCGCCAGCAGCTTGGGGAGCGGGAGAGGGACCTACGAGCAGTACTTC. This codes for CASSLGSGRGTYEQYF. Filled out from reference TRBV5-1 and TRBJ2-7, the complete variable domain reads KAGVTQTPRYLIKTRGQQVTLSCSPISGHRSVSWYQQTPGQGLQFLFEYFSETQRNKGNFPGRFSGRQFSNSRSEMNVSTLELGDSALYLCASSLGSGRGTYEQYFGPGTRLTVT.

This clone was seen once. This chain links TRBV4-3 with TRBJ2-1, with 14 bases identical to TRBD2. Germline values: CDR1 LGHNA, CDR2 YSLEER. J was trimmed by 3 bases and V by 1 base; bases with no gene match: 11. The CDR3 runs 20 residues. The CDR3, as DNA: TGCGCCAGCAGCCAAGTACTTCCGGGACTAGCGGGGGCCCGCTACAATGAGCAGTTCTTC. As protein: CASSQVLPGLAGARYNEQFF.

This clone was counted a few times. The chain is built from TRBV5-6 and TRBJ1-6, with 8 bases matching TRBD1. Trimming removed 0 bases from V and 5 bases from J; junction bases left unmatched: 1. The germline V gene has CDR1 SGHDT and CDR2 YYEEEE. CDR3 length: 15 amino acids. The CDR3 loop reads CASSLADRDNSPLHF. The CDR3 DNA is TGTGCCAGCAGCTTGGCGGACAGGGATAATTCACCCCTCCACTTT.

The chain links TRBV5-1 to TRBJ2-1, with 9 bases lining up with TRBD2. From germline, CDR1 is SGHRS and CDR2 YFSETQ. The ends lost 5 bases at V and 10 bases at J; junction bases unmatched: 10. The length of the CDR3 is 14 residues. CDR3 DNA: TGCGCCAGCAGTATAGCGGGAGCCATGGGGGAGCAGTTCTTC. It is translated as CASSIAGAMGEQFF.

The chain is built from TRBV7-9 and TRBJ1-4; a possible D gene is TRBD1 (5 bases). Germline CDR1 and CDR2: SEHNR and FQNEAQ (reference sequence). The CDR3 sequence is 19 residues long. V was shortened by 1 base and J by 0 bases, with 18 bases between the two germline ends. The CDR3 DNA reads TGTGCCAGCAGCTTAGGTTCCCGACAGACAATCCCAACTAATGAAAAACTGTTTTTT. As protein: CASSLGSRQTIPTNEKLFF.

This rearrangement joins TRBV29-1 to TRBJ2-2, with D perhaps matching TRBD2 (5 bases). CDR3 length: 14 residues. Germline CDR1 and CDR2: SQVTM and ANQGSEA. Trimming took off 2 bases at V and 0 bases at J, with 7 bases between the two ends. The CDR3 DNA follows: TGCAGCGTTGAAACGGGGTCGAACACCGGGGAGCTGTTTTTT. It yields the protein CSVETGSNTGELFF.

The rearrangement uses TRBV11-2 and TRBJ2-1, with TRBD2 matching over 11 bases. The germline CDR1 and CDR2 sequences are SGHAT and FQNNGV. V trimming: 6 bases; J trimming: 3 bases; junction bases outside the gene matches: 16. CDR3 size: 19 residues. CDR3 sequence (DNA): TGTGCCAGCAGTCCCCCGGGACTAGCGGACACCATCTTCTACAATGAGCAGTTCTTC. Residues: CASSPPGLADTIFYNEQFF.

CDR3 sequence reads: CASSPQGWETQYF. The CDR3 region has the DNA TGTGCCAGCAGCCCACAGGGGTGGGAGACCCAGTACTTC. The chain links TRBV9 to TRBJ2-5, with 7 bases that match TRBD1. The germline V gene has CDR1 SGDLS and CDR2 YYNGEE. V was clipped by 4 bases and J by 5 bases; unmatched bases: 5. CDR3 size: 13 residues.

This clone was counted only a few times. J is TRBJ1-1 and V is TRBV6-1, with D unresolved. The V end lost 10 bases, the J end lost 6 bases, and 21 bases lay between the germline ends. The CDR3 sequence is 14 residues long. Germline assignment: CDR1 MNHNS and CDR2 SASEGT. CDR3 residues: CATCAREPYAEAFF. CDR3 DNA: TGTGCCACCTGTGCAAGAGAGCCGTACGCTGAAGCTTTCTTT.

CDR3 sequence: CASSPLTGGNQPQHF. CDR3 bases: TGTGCCAGCAGCCCCCTGACAGGGGGAAATCAGCCCCAGCATTTT. V is TRBV7-6 and J is TRBJ1-5; 9 bases line up with TRBD1. The CDR3 runs 15 residues. Per germline, CDR1 SGHVS and CDR2 FNYEAQ. V dropped 5 bases and J dropped 4; count of bases not matched to a gene: 6.

This clone was found a few times. The V call is TRBV4-2, the J call TRBJ2-5; perhaps TRBD2 as D (6 bases). TRBJ2-7 matches the DNA end more closely, so the J call is doubtful. Germline lookup yields CDR1 LGHNA and CDR2 YNFKEQ. This CDR3 is 16 amino acids long. CDR3 coding DNA: TGTGCCAGCAGCCAAGATATAGGAGGGAGCGCCTACGAGCAGTACTTC. Translating gives CASSQDIGGSAYEQYF.

The V call is TRBV30, the J call TRBJ2-1; 12 nucleotides align to TRBD1. The CDR3 length is 14 residues. Germline V CDR1 and CDR2: GTSNPN, SVGIG (reference sequence). The junction had 6 bases not matched to a gene; V was cut back by 5 bases and J by 7 bases. The chain's CDR3 is CAWGDRGRPNEQFF. For the CDR3, the DNA is TGTGCCTGGGGGGACAGGGGGCGCCCAAATGAGCAGTTCTTC.

The CDR3 DNA is TGTGCCAGCTCACCACCGTCGCTAGCGGGTCGCACAGATACGCAGTATTTT. Translated: CASSPPSLAGRTDTQYF. V and J are TRBV18 and TRBJ2-3; TRBD2 matches 8 bases. The V gene end was trimmed by 0 bases and the J gene end by 1 base; junction bases not matched to a gene: 6. Germline CDR1 reads KGHSH; CDR2 reads LQKENI. CDR3 length: 17 amino acids.

The CDR3 DNA sequence: TGCGCCAGCAGCTTGGGGGTAGCGGGAGTAAACAATGAGCAGTTCTTC. This sequence encodes CASSLGVAGVNNEQFF. This chain links TRBV5-1 with TRBJ2-1; 9 bases agree with TRBD2. The length of the CDR3 is 16 residues. Germline CDR1 is SGHRS and CDR2 is YFSETQ. V shed 0 bases, J shed 5 bases, and the junction held 6 bases outside the gene matches.

The rearrangement joins TRBV5-1 to TRBJ2-7, with 12 bases matching TRBD2. The CDR3 extends over 15 amino acids. Germline V gene data show CDR1 as SGHRS and CDR2 as YFSETQ. V lost 6 bases, J lost 3 bases, and 7 bases stayed unmatched. For the CDR3, the DNA is TGCGCCAGCACTAGCGGGGGGGCCGGACACTACGAGCAGTACTTC. It translates to CASTSGGAGHYEQYF.

The genes are TRBV7-3 and TRBJ1-3, with D tentatively TRBD1 (6 bases). Trimming stripped 1 base from V and 0 bases from J, with 10 bases between. The CDR3 length is 16 residues. Germline assignment: CDR1 SGHTA and CDR2 FQGTGA. CDR3 region: CASSLIPDSSGNTIYF. The CDR3 nucleotides are TGTGCCAGCAGCTTAATCCCGGACAGCTCTGGAAACACCATATATTTT.